This TCR beta chain was found in a study of OX40 agonist ivuxolimab in advanced cancers. For the study in its entirety: The costimulatory receptor OX40 (CD134) was targeted by ivuxolimab, a fully human IgG2 agonistic monoclonal antibody. The point of sequencing TCRbeta in the periphery was to test whether ivuxolimab changed TCR sequence diversity and drove clonal T-cell expansion. Of the roughly 52 dose-escalation patients, hepatocellular carcinoma was present in approximately 20, melanoma in around 15, renal cell carcinoma in 9 and head and neck cancer in 9. In the dose-escalation cohort, 82.7% of patients were male, and the mean age was approximately 60 years, with a range of about 20 to 79. Patients were allowed to have had prior anti-PD-1, anti-PD-L1 or anti-CTLA-4 therapy, and more than 35% of the dose-escalation patients had been treated with checkpoint inhibitors. Intravenous ivuxolimab was administered to patients every 2 weeks at six dose levels: 0.01, 0.1, 0.3, 1.5, 3 and 10 mg/kg. The monotherapy dose-escalation portion (N ≈ 52 patients) of the phase I ivuxolimab trial is reported in the paper. Partial responses occurred in three dose-escalation patients: two with cutaneous melanoma and one with hepatocellular carcinoma.

Genomic DNA was extracted from sorted cells for sequencing of the TCRbeta CDR3 region. The immunoSEQ Assay was used to sequence the TCRbeta CDR3 regions. In TCRdb, the immuneACCESS table is reduced to in-frame sequences with V and J assigned. These tables do not hold every clone; where another copy was compared, an unresolved V gene accounts for under half, and the others remain unexplained. For this sample the table gives around 120,000 clones, of which more than 80% were detected only once. 0.55% of the sample lies in the top ten. Overall study results and their limits: After ivuxolimab, expanded clones were on average more numerous among CD8+ T cells than among CD4+ T cells. Low levels of normalized T-cell clonal expansion were also shown by some nonresponding patients. In the 0.1-3.0 mg/kg groups, partial responders were among the patients with the lowest normalized peripheral clonal expansion, particularly in CD8+ T cells. At doses of 0.1 to 3.0 mg/kg, clonal expansion of both CD4+ and CD8+ T cells in blood was seen between baseline and week 6. Which antigens the clonally expanded peripheral T cells were specific for was not determined.

Notes on this clone: It has no known antigen specificity. Base quality data are lacking; no much larger clone is found one base away.

The trial excluded patients who had a history of autoimmune disease or were on systemic immunosuppression. Peripheral blood for TCR sequencing was drawn from every dose cohort at baseline, at cycle 4 day 1 and at cycle 7 day 1. The samples were taken from a phase I, first-in-human, multicenter, open-label dose-escalation trial of ivuxolimab. Adults with locally advanced or metastatic head and neck squamous cell, hepatocellular, melanoma or renal cell carcinoma were enrolled in the trial. CD4+ and CD8+ T cells were sorted separately from peripheral blood before TCR sequencing. Here the sequenced sample was CD4+ or CD8+ T cells sorted from blood, taken in a trial of the OX40 agonist ivuxolimab. This TCR was sampled from an adult with an advanced solid tumor such as melanoma, head and neck, liver or kidney cancer.

The CDR3 region: CASSSLAGELFF. The DNA is TGTGCCAGCAGCTCACTAGCCGGGGAGCTGTTTTTT. Rearrangement joined TRBV7-9 to TRBJ2-2, and possibly TRBD2, on 5 matching bases. The CDR3 numbers 12 residues from cysteine through phenylalanine. Just the 36-base CDR3 DNA is kept, in frame starting at base 1. The germline ends are 6 bases apart after V is trimmed by 4 bases and J by 6 bases. Per the germline V gene (reference sequence), SEHNR is the CDR1 and FQNEAQ is the CDR2.